This T cell receptor beta chain was retrieved from a study of OX40 agonist ivuxolimab in advanced cancers. Drawing of blood for sampling happened at baseline, at cycle 4 day 1, and at cycle 7 day 1. As regards this clone: The antigen remains unidentified.

The protocol was immunoSEQ multiplex PCR, while the TCRdb copy is restricted to in-frame clones and leaves out a portion. The sample holds about 60,000 clones, roughly nine tenths seen once. Notes on the study in general: Antigen specificity was not determined for the expanded peripheral T cells. Certain nonresponders additionally had low normalized T-cell clonal expansion. Those patients achieving a partial response at 0.1-3.0 mg/kg showed among the lowest clonal expansion.

This receptor was obtained from an adult with an advanced solid tumor such as melanoma, head and neck, liver or kidney cancer. Sequenced material: CD4+ or CD8+ T cells sorted from blood, taken in a trial of the OX40 agonist ivuxolimab.

This chain's CDR3 is CASSLGIGELFF. The CDR3 DNA is TGTGCCAGCAGCTTAGGCATCGGGGAGCTGTTTTTT. The rearrangement uses TRBV7-6 and TRBJ2-2; the D is unclear. The CDR3 length is 12 residues. Germline assignment: CDR1 SGHVS and CDR2 FNYEAQ. The ends were cut back, 1 base at V and 7 bases at J, with 4 bases in the middle. The variable domain in full, with the rest retrieved from reference TRBV7-6 and TRBJ2-2, is GAGVSQSPRYKVTKRGQDVALRCDPISGHVSLYWYRQALGQGPEFLTYFNYEAQQDKSGLPNDRFSAERPEGSISTLTIQRTEQRDSAMYRCASSLGIGELFFGEGSRLTVL.